A selection of T cell receptor beta chains follows, all from one sample in a study of T cells after yellow fever vaccination. Via MiXCR, TCRdb re-called the 5' RACE reads, giving one row per CDR3 protein. The sample includes about 130,000 distinct CDR3 sequences, less than 8.5% of them seen just once. Sequencing used CD4+ T cells sorted from PBMCs, obtained 10 days after the yellow fever booster vaccination. The receptors were gathered from a man aged 30 to 39 who received the YFV17D yellow fever vaccine. CDR3s include the opening cysteine and the closing phenylalanine or tryptophan. A D gene is named only where the DNA matches it firmly. Clone size, where shown, is once, few, many, or a class for clones that have expanded.

j_gene: TRBJ2-3; abundance: -; v_gene: TRBV20-1; d_gene: -; CDR3nt: TGCAGTGCTAGAGGGGGAGGCACAGATACGCAGTATTTT; CDR3aa: CSARGGGTDTQYF
j_gene: TRBJ2-2; abundance: many; v_gene: TRBV11-2; d_gene: TRBD2; CDR3nt: TGTGCCAGCAGCTTCAGCAGACTAGCGGGAGCCACCGGGGAGCTGTTTTTT; CDR3aa: CASSFSRLAGATGELFF
j_gene: TRBJ2-3; abundance: many; v_gene: TRBV15; d_gene: -; CDR3nt: TGTGCCACCAGCAGAGAGGGGATTGGGACAGATACGCAGTATTTT; CDR3aa: CATSREGIGTDTQYF
j_gene: TRBJ1-6; abundance: many; v_gene: TRBV10-3; d_gene: -; CDR3nt: TGTGCCATCAGTGAGAGACATCCTCGGGAGGATTCACCCCTCCACTTT; CDR3aa: CAISERHPREDSPLHF
j_gene: TRBJ2-5; abundance: few; v_gene: TRBV5-4; d_gene: -; CDR3nt: TGTGCCAGCAGCGCGGCAGGGGATATCCAAGAGACCCAGTACTTC; CDR3aa: CASSAAGDIQETQYF
j_gene: TRBJ2-7; abundance: many; v_gene: TRBV11-3; d_gene: -; CDR3nt: TGTGCCAGCAGCGAATTTTCCGGGGCCTCCTACGAGCAGTACTTC; CDR3aa: CASSEFSGASYEQYF
j_gene: TRBJ1-2; abundance: many; v_gene: TRBV3-1; d_gene: -; CDR3nt: TGTGCCAGCAGCCAGCCGGGACTGGACTATGGCTACACCTTC; CDR3aa: CASSQPGLDYGYTF
j_gene: TRBJ1-1; abundance: many; v_gene: TRBV20-1; d_gene: TRBD1; CDR3nt: TGCAGTGCTAGACGACAGGGGGGGATTTCGAACACTGAAGCTTTCTTT; CDR3aa: CSARRQGGISNTEAFF
j_gene: TRBJ2-7; abundance: many; v_gene: TRBV5-1; d_gene: TRBD2; CDR3nt: TGCGCCAGCAGCCCAGGAAAGAGCGGGAGGGCCCTCTACGAGCAGTACTTC; CDR3aa: CASSPGKSGRALYEQYF
j_gene: TRBJ1-4; abundance: many; v_gene: TRBV18; d_gene: TRBD1; CDR3nt: TGTGCCAGCTCATCCCGGACAGGGTTTGAAAAACTGTTTTTT; CDR3aa: CASSSRTGFEKLFF
j_gene: TRBJ2-4; abundance: few; v_gene: TRBV7-2; d_gene: -; CDR3nt: TGTGCCAGCAGCTTACATGGAAACATTCAGTACTTC; CDR3aa: CASSLHGNIQYF
j_gene: TRBJ1-1; abundance: few; v_gene: TRBV20-1; d_gene: -; CDR3nt: TGCAGTGCTAGGGCCCCCGGGAAGGGGGTCGGGGACACTGAAGCTTTCTTT; CDR3aa: CSARAPGKGVGDTEAFF
j_gene: TRBJ2-1; abundance: few; v_gene: TRBV19; d_gene: TRBD2; CDR3nt: TGTGCCAGTAGTCCAAGGACTAGTCGCAATGAGCAGTTCTTC; CDR3aa: CASSPRTSRNEQFF
j_gene: TRBJ2-3; abundance: many; v_gene: TRBV20-1; d_gene: TRBD2; CDR3nt: TGCAGTGCCCTAGCGGGAGAGGGCACAGATACGCAGTATTTT; CDR3aa: CSALAGEGTDTQYF
j_gene: TRBJ2-4; abundance: many; v_gene: TRBV6-2/TRBV6-3; d_gene: -; CDR3nt: TGTGCCAGCAGTTTACGTTACTCGTCCAAAAACATTCAGTACTTC; CDR3aa: CASSLRYSSKNIQYF
j_gene: TRBJ2-3; abundance: many; v_gene: TRBV7-2; d_gene: -; CDR3nt: TGTGCCAGCAGCTTGTTAGGGCGCACAGATACGCAGTATTTT; CDR3aa: CASSLLGRTDTQYF
j_gene: TRBJ1-1; abundance: -; v_gene: TRBV6-5; d_gene: -; CDR3nt: TGTGCCAGCGACTTTAACAGGCAAGGCACTGAAGCTTTCTTT; CDR3aa: CASDFNRQGTEAFF
j_gene: TRBJ2-7; abundance: many; v_gene: TRBV5-1; d_gene: -; CDR3nt: TGCGCCAGCAGCTCCGTCTCCCATCGCCACGAGCAGTACTTC; CDR3aa: CASSSVSHRHEQYF
j_gene: TRBJ2-3; abundance: many; v_gene: TRBV9; d_gene: TRBD2; CDR3nt: TGTGCCAGCAGCATTACTAGCGGGAGAGTGACAGATACGCAGTATTTT; CDR3aa: CASSITSGRVTDTQYF
j_gene: TRBJ2-3; abundance: -; v_gene: TRBV28; d_gene: -; CDR3nt: TGTGCCAGCAGTTACGATACGCAGTATTTT; CDR3aa: CASSYDTQYF
j_gene: TRBJ2-3; abundance: many; v_gene: TRBV5-1; d_gene: TRBD2; CDR3nt: TGCGCCAGCAGCCTCACCGGGACTAGCGGCACAGATACGCAGTATTTT; CDR3aa: CASSLTGTSGTDTQYF
j_gene: TRBJ2-7; abundance: many; v_gene: TRBV12-3/TRBV12-4; d_gene: -; CDR3nt: TGTGCCAGCAGTCCCGGGTTCTTAGAGCAGTACTTC; CDR3aa: CASSPGFLEQYF
j_gene: TRBJ2-6; abundance: many; v_gene: TRBV29-1; d_gene: -; CDR3nt: TGCAGCGTTGTGTTGGGGGTAGGGGCCAACGTCCTGACTTTC; CDR3aa: CSVVLGVGANVLTF
j_gene: TRBJ2-7; abundance: many; v_gene: TRBV7-2; d_gene: -; CDR3nt: TGTGCCAGCAGCCCCCCCTCCGGGATCGAGCAGTACTTC; CDR3aa: CASSPPSGIEQYF
j_gene: TRBJ2-5; abundance: many; v_gene: TRBV20-1; d_gene: -; CDR3nt: TGCAGTGCTAGGGTGGTCGGGTATGGGACCCAGTACTTC; CDR3aa: CSARVVGYGTQYF
j_gene: TRBJ2-2; abundance: many; v_gene: TRBV7-6; d_gene: -; CDR3nt: TGTGCCAGCAGCTTAGCTCCCAGCACCGGGGAGCTGTTTTTT; CDR3aa: CASSLAPSTGELFF
j_gene: TRBJ1-5; abundance: -; v_gene: TRBV4-2; d_gene: -; CDR3nt: TGTGCCAGCAGCCTTCCGGGACCCGATCAGCCCCAGCATTTT; CDR3aa: CASSLPGPDQPQHF
j_gene: TRBJ2-3; abundance: many; v_gene: TRBV29-1; d_gene: -; CDR3nt: TGCAGAGAGTCGCAGGGGAAAACAGATACGCAGTATTTT; CDR3aa: CRESQGKTDTQYF
j_gene: TRBJ2-7; abundance: -; v_gene: TRBV28; d_gene: -; CDR3nt: TGTGCCAGCAGCCCCCCCCGGTCGACGGCTTGGGAGCAGTACTTC; CDR3aa: CASSPPRSTAWEQYF
j_gene: TRBJ1-2; abundance: many; v_gene: TRBV12-3/TRBV12-4; d_gene: -; CDR3nt: TGTGCCAGCAGCATCAACACGCCTGCCTGCACCTTC; CDR3aa: CASSINTPACTF
j_gene: TRBJ2-1; abundance: many; v_gene: TRBV24-1; d_gene: TRBD2; CDR3nt: TGTGCCACCAGTGGCCCCTTAGCGGGAGGCCCCAACAATGAGCAGTTCTTC; CDR3aa: CATSGPLAGGPNNEQFF
j_gene: TRBJ2-7; abundance: few; v_gene: TRBV30; d_gene: -; CDR3nt: TGTGCCTGGAGGATCAGGGCATCAGGGTACGAGCAGTACTTC; CDR3aa: CAWRIRASGYEQYF
j_gene: TRBJ2-7; abundance: many; v_gene: TRBV14; d_gene: TRBD2; CDR3nt: TGTGCCAGCAGCCACTTATGGACTAGCCAGGGAGGGGAGCAGTACTTC; CDR3aa: CASSHLWTSQGGEQYF
j_gene: TRBJ2-5; abundance: many; v_gene: TRBV7-3; d_gene: TRBD1; CDR3nt: TGTGCCAGCAGCTTAGGGACAGGGGGTGCCCAAGGGACCCAGTACTTC; CDR3aa: CASSLGTGGAQGTQYF
j_gene: TRBJ1-4; abundance: many; v_gene: TRBV21-1; d_gene: -; CDR3nt: -; CDR3aa: CASSKSQGGRVKNCFF
j_gene: TRBJ2-1; abundance: many; v_gene: TRBV5-6; d_gene: TRBD1; CDR3nt: TGTGCCAGCAGCTCCCGGGACAGGGGGCTAGGTGAGCAGTTCTTC; CDR3aa: CASSSRDRGLGEQFF
j_gene: TRBJ2-2; abundance: many; v_gene: TRBV12-3/TRBV12-4; d_gene: -; CDR3nt: TGTGCCAGCAGAAAAGGGACTCCTACCACCGGGGAGCTGTTTTTT; CDR3aa: CASRKGTPTTGELFF
j_gene: TRBJ2-1; abundance: many; v_gene: TRBV2; d_gene: -; CDR3nt: TGTGCCAGCAAGGGGAGCTCCTACAATGAGCAGTTCTTC; CDR3aa: CASKGSSYNEQFF
j_gene: TRBJ2-5; abundance: many; v_gene: TRBV29-1; d_gene: -; CDR3nt: TGCAGCGTTGCGCAAATGGGAGAGACCCAGTACTTC; CDR3aa: CSVAQMGETQYF
j_gene: TRBJ2-3; abundance: many; v_gene: TRBV7-2; d_gene: TRBD2; CDR3nt: TGTGCCAGCAGCTTAGGACTAGCGGGAGGGCTGGGGCAGTATTTT; CDR3aa: CASSLGLAGGLGQYF
j_gene: TRBJ2-7; abundance: many; v_gene: TRBV15; d_gene: -; CDR3nt: TGTGCCACCCATTATCGAACTAAAATCTCCTACGAGCAGTACTTC; CDR3aa: CATHYRTKISYEQYF
j_gene: TRBJ1-3; abundance: few; v_gene: TRBV30; d_gene: -; CDR3nt: TGTGCCTGCCACACTGGAAACACCATATATTTT; CDR3aa: CACHTGNTIYF
j_gene: TRBJ2-7; abundance: many; v_gene: TRBV29-1; d_gene: -; CDR3nt: TGCAGCGTTGAAGATCCGGGATCTTTCTACGAGCAGTACTTC; CDR3aa: CSVEDPGSFYEQYF
j_gene: TRBJ1-4; abundance: many; v_gene: TRBV12-3/TRBV12-4; d_gene: TRBD1; CDR3nt: TGTGCCAGCAGCCCGACAGGGGCGGGAGAAAAACTGTTTTTT; CDR3aa: CASSPTGAGEKLFF
j_gene: TRBJ1-5; abundance: -; v_gene: TRBV5-1; d_gene: -; CDR3nt: TGCGCCAGCAGCTACGACCGGGACACCCAGCCCCAGCATTTT; CDR3aa: CASSYDRDTQPQHF
j_gene: TRBJ2-5; abundance: -; v_gene: TRBV5-6; d_gene: TRBD2; CDR3nt: TGTGCCAGCAGCTTCCGACTAGCGGGGGTTCAAGAGACCCAGTACTTC; CDR3aa: CASSFRLAGVQETQYF
j_gene: TRBJ2-3; abundance: few; v_gene: TRBV6-2/TRBV6-3; d_gene: TRBD2; CDR3nt: TGTGCCAGCAGGCGGACTAGCGGCACAGATACGCAGTATTTT; CDR3aa: CASRRTSGTDTQYF
j_gene: TRBJ2-7; abundance: many; v_gene: TRBV14; d_gene: -; CDR3nt: TGTGCCAGCAGCCCGGACTGGCCCTCCTACGAGCAGTACTTC; CDR3aa: CASSPDWPSYEQYF
j_gene: TRBJ1-5; abundance: -; v_gene: TRBV14; d_gene: -; CDR3nt: TGTGCCAGAGGACGTGAGAGGAGCAATCAGCCCCAGCATTTT; CDR3aa: CARGRERSNQPQHF
j_gene: TRBJ2-7; abundance: -; v_gene: TRBV7-2; d_gene: -; CDR3nt: TGTGCCAGCAGCCCCCCGACCTACGAGCAGTACTTC; CDR3aa: CASSPPTYEQYF
j_gene: TRBJ2-2; abundance: many; v_gene: TRBV6-5; d_gene: -; CDR3nt: TGTGCCAGCAGTTCAGTCTCGGCCAGGACAGCGGGTGGCACCGGGGAGCTGTTTTTT; CDR3aa: CASSSVSARTAGGTGELFF
j_gene: TRBJ2-7; abundance: many; v_gene: TRBV20-1; d_gene: TRBD2; CDR3nt: TGCAGTGCTAATAAGGGGACTAGCGGTGCCTACGAGCAGTACTTC; CDR3aa: CSANKGTSGAYEQYF
j_gene: TRBJ2-3; abundance: many; v_gene: TRBV12-3/TRBV12-4; d_gene: -; CDR3nt: TGTGCCAGCAGTATCACGGAAGTAGATACGCAGTATTTT; CDR3aa: CASSITEVDTQYF
j_gene: TRBJ2-1; abundance: -; v_gene: TRBV12-3/TRBV12-4; d_gene: TRBD2; CDR3nt: TGTGCCAGCAGTTTAAGCGGGGAGTTGGATGAGCAGTTCTTC; CDR3aa: CASSLSGELDEQFF
j_gene: TRBJ1-1; abundance: many; v_gene: TRBV12-3/TRBV12-4; d_gene: -; CDR3nt: TGTGCCAGTAAAAACCACAGGGCGGATAACACTGAAGCTTTCTTT; CDR3aa: CASKNHRADNTEAFF